Shown below are 17 T cell receptor beta chains from a single sample sequenced in a study of T cells expressing NK-cell markers. TCRdb reprocessed the 5' RACE reads, with one entry per CDR3 protein and no DNA. The sample spans approximately 440,000 distinct CDR3 sequences; the ten largest clones claim 1.4%. Material for sequencing was blood T cells: a sorted CD56 or NKG2C T cell subset, CD4+ or CD8+ T cells, or bulk PBMC T cells (not recorded which). All receptors come from a woman aged 45 to 65 in good health.

The rearrangement links TRBV11-3 to TRBJ2-2. The CDR3 runs to 15 residues. CDR1 and CDR2 from the germline V gene are SGHNT and YENEEA. The CDR3 reads CASSLQRLLTGELFF.

This chain connects TRBV5-5 to TRBJ2-5; with no DNA, the TCRdb D assignment of TRBD2 cannot be verified. The germline gives CDR1 SGHKS, CDR2 YYEKEE (reference sequence). CDR3 length equals 13 residues. The CDR3 here is CASSRTSLETQYF.

This rearrangement joins TRBV9 to TRBJ1-2. The CDR3 covers 14 residues. The V gene's germline CDR1 is SGDLS and CDR2 YYNGEE. CDR3 loop: CASSSLTGNYGYTF.

The chain uses TRBV30 and TRBJ2-7; TCRdb selects TRBD2, and the lack of DNA leaves this call unchecked. The CDR3 is made up of 13 amino acids. Germline V CDR1 and CDR2: GTSNPN, SVGIG (reference sequence). The CDR3 sequence is CAWTTGGTYEQYF. The full variable domain, with the rest looked up from reference TRBV30 and TRBJ2-7, is SQTIHQWPATLVQPVGSPLSLECTVEGTSNPNLYWYRQAAGRGLQLLFYSVGIGQISSEVPQNLSASRPQDRQFILSSKKLLLSDSGFYLCAWTTGGTYEQYFGPGTRLTVT.

The chain recombines TRBV2 with TRBJ2-2; TCRdb's D gene call, TRBD2, goes unchecked for lack of DNA. Germline V CDR1 and CDR2: SNHLY, FYNNEI. This CDR3 region has 15 residues. This CDR3 reads CASTSLLTLTGELFF.

The V gene is TRBV11-2, the J gene TRBJ2-7. CDR1 SGHAT and CDR2 FQNNGV come from the germline V gene. There are 15 residues in the CDR3. CDR3 region: CASSLERHLTYEQYF.

CDR3 loop: CASRKASGETQYF. The chain uses TRBV4-1 and TRBJ2-5; TCRdb reports TRBD2, a call that lacks DNA to check it against. CDR3 size: 13 residues. Germline CDR1 reads MGHRA; CDR2 reads YSYEKL.

The V and J genes are TRBV11-2 and TRBJ2-7; checking the TCRdb D call of TRBD1 is not possible without DNA. The CDR3 runs to 16 residues. Germline-derived CDR1 and CDR2 are SGHAT and FQNNGV. The CDR3 sequence is CASSPSYKGNTDEQYF.

The V and J genes are TRBV4-1 and TRBJ2-3; the TCRdb call, TRBD2, lacks DNA for checking. There are 17 residues in the CDR3. CDR1 and CDR2 from the germline V gene are MGHRA and YSYEKL. This CDR3 is CASSQPSGRGKKDTQYF.

The V call is TRBV15, the J call TRBJ2-1. The V gene's germline CDR1 is LNHNV and CDR2 YYDKDF (reference sequence). CDR3 size: 12 residues. The CDR3 spells CATSHRLPKQFF.

The rearrangement links TRBV7-2 to TRBJ2-3; TCRdb's D gene call, TRBD1, goes unchecked for lack of DNA. The CDR3 runs 14 residues. Germline assignment: CDR1 SGHTA and CDR2 FQGNSA. The chain's CDR3 is CASSPLVGRGTQYF. Drawing the rest from reference TRBV7-2 and TRBJ2-3, the complete variable domain is GAGVSQSPSNKVTEKGKDVELRCDPISGHTALYWYRQSLGQGLEFLIYFQGNSAPDKSGLPSDRFSAERTGGSVSTLTIQRTQQEDSAVYLCASSPLVGRGTQYFGPGTRLTVL.

V is TRBV10-3 and J is TRBJ1-3. The CDR3 sequence is 14 residues long. CDR1 ENHRY and CDR2 SYGVKD come from the germline V gene. This CDR3 reads CAISDRRTGNTIYF.

J is TRBJ1-1 and V is TRBV5-1; with no DNA, the TCRdb D assignment of TRBD1 cannot be verified. Germline V gene data show CDR1 as SGHRS and CDR2 as YFSETQ. The CDR3 totals 18 residues. The CDR3 here is CASSSYRTGDAWKTEAFF.

The rearrangement joins TRBV5-4 to TRBJ2-3; TCRdb picks TRBD1, but there is no DNA to check that call. Germline loops: CDR1 SGHNT, CDR2 YYREEE (reference sequence). This CDR3 comprises 16 residues. The CDR3 protein is CASSSPPGQGTDTQYF.

The CDR3 sequence is CASSSRGGAGDTQYF. This chain links TRBV12-3 or TRBV12-4 with TRBJ2-3; the TCRdb call, TRBD2, lacks DNA for checking. The CDR3 consists of 15 residues.

The chain carries TRBV29-1 and TRBJ2-2; TCRdb indicates TRBD1, and absent DNA this call remains unverified. The CDR3 loop spans 16 amino acids. Germline CDR1 and CDR2: SQVTM and ANQGSEA. CDR3 sequence reads: CSVKILAGSGHGELFF.

The CDR3 loop is CASGQGVTTYGYTF. The chain joins TRBV6-5 to TRBJ1-2; there is no DNA to check the TCRdb D call of TRBD1. Germline V lookup: CDR1 MNHEY, CDR2 SVGAGI. The CDR3 runs 14 residues.